A selection of T cell receptor beta chains follows, all from one sample in a study of beta chain features in type 1 diabetes. Method: immunoSEQ multiplex PCR; TCRdb's copy keeps in-frame clones and lacks some. The table has about 660,000 clones, about 14% seen once. Material: naive CD4+ T cells from blood. The receptors shown here come from a man aged 18 to 29 with type 1 diabetes. Both conserved end residues are part of each CDR3. The D gene is left open where the match is weak. Not all rows give a size; the values are once, few, many and, for expanded clones, a class.

cdr3_nt cdr3_aa j_call v_call clone_size d_call
TGTGCCAGCAGCCCCCCCGGGGGCGCAACGGGGAAACTGTTTTTT CASSPPGGATGKLFF TRBJ1-4 TRBV7-9 NA NA
TGTGCCAGCTCACAACGTATCTACGAGCAGTACTTC CASSQRIYEQYF TRBJ2-7 TRBV18 NA NA
TGTGCCAGCAGCTTACAACAGGGGGCGGCTTTCTTT CASSLQQGAAFF TRBJ1-1 TRBV11-2 few TRBD1
TGCGCCAGCAGCCTCATTGGGGGGCCTCAGCCCCAGCATTTT CASSLIGGPQPQHF TRBJ1-5 TRBV5-1 NA NA
TGTGCCAGCAGCCAGACTAGCATGGGCACAGATACGCAGTATTTT CASSQTSMGTDTQYF TRBJ2-3 TRBV7-2 NA TRBD2
TGTGCCAGCTCACCCTTCGCGGGACACGGAGGGTCGGAGCAGTACTTC CASSPFAGHGGSEQYF TRBJ2-7 TRBV18 NA NA
TGTGCCTGGAGTGTGCAGACAGATACGCAGTATTTT CAWSVQTDTQYF TRBJ2-3 TRBV30 few NA
TGTGCCAGCAGCTTGAAGGGCCCACAAGAGACCCAGTACTTC CASSLKGPQETQYF TRBJ2-5 TRBV11-2 few NA
TGTGCCAGCAGCGCAGTGTACGCAACCCGCGGCTCACCCCTCCACTTT CASSAVYATRGSPLHF TRBJ1-6 TRBV6-4 few NA
TGTGCCTGGAGTGTACGGCAGGGGACATTC CAWSVRQGTF TRBJ1-2 TRBV30 NA NA
TGTGCCAGCAGCTCGAGCTTCACAGATACGCAGTATTTT CASSSSFTDTQYF TRBJ2-3 TRBV7-3 NA NA
TGTGCCAGCAGTCCTGAGACAGGGGGTTACGAGCAGTACTTC CASSPETGGYEQYF TRBJ2-7 TRBV2 few TRBD1
TGTGCCAGCAGTTACCGCCGGAGCTCCTACAATGAGCAGTTCTTC CASSYRRSSYNEQFF TRBJ2-1 TRBV6-5 few NA
TGTGCCAGCAGGCCCCCGCGGCAGGGCGGCGGCTACACCTTC CASRPPRQGGGYTF TRBJ1-2 TRBV7-9 NA NA
TGTGCCAGCAGCCATCCTGGTGGGGGGCGCCCCGGGGAGCTGTTTTTT CASSHPGGGRPGELFF TRBJ2-2 TRBV4-2 few NA
TGCGCCAGCAGCTTGAAGGGTGACCGAACCATGTACCAAGAGACCCAGTACTTC CASSLKGDRTMYQETQYF TRBJ2-5 TRBV5-1 NA NA
TGTGCCAGCAGCTTAGGGGCCTACACAGATACGCAGTATTTT CASSLGAYTDTQYF TRBJ2-3 TRBV7-2 NA NA
TGTGCCAGCAGCTCCTCCTCGACAGGGTCGTATGAGCAGTACTTC CASSSSSTGSYEQYF TRBJ2-7 TRBV6-6 NA TRBD1
TGTGCCACCAGCAGAGATCGGGAGCTTCAGTACTTC CATSRDRELQYF TRBJ2-4 TRBV15 few NA
TGTGCCTGGAGTGTTAGGACAGCAGAGACCCAGTACTTC CAWSVRTAETQYF TRBJ2-5 TRBV30 NA NA
TGTGCCTGGAGTACAGCCGGGAGGAGTAATCAGCCCCAGCATTTT CAWSTAGRSNQPQHF TRBJ1-5 TRBV30 NA NA
TGCGCCAGCAGCCAAGGGATCGCAGGGGAGAGGACTAATGAAAAACTGTTTTTT CASSQGIAGERTNEKLFF TRBJ1-4 TRBV4-1 few NA
TGTGCCAGCAGAGTACATTTGGGCACAGATACGCAGTATTTT CASRVHLGTDTQYF TRBJ2-3 TRBV27 few NA
TGTGCCTGGAGTAGGGGAGGGAACGAAAAACTGTTTTTT CAWSRGGNEKLFF TRBJ1-4 TRBV30 few NA
TGTGCAAGTCGCTTAGCGGAGACTAGCGAGACCCAGTACTTC CASRLAETSETQYF TRBJ2-5 TRBV12-2 NA NA
TGTGCCAGCAGTGAGAGTAGCGGCAAAAACATTCAGTACTTC CASSESSGKNIQYF TRBJ2-4 TRBV2 NA NA
TGTGCCAGCAGCTCCCGACAGGTTGGCTACGAGCAGTACTTC CASSSRQVGYEQYF TRBJ2-7 TRBV7-9 NA NA
TGTGCCAGCACCATGCGGGGACAGGGGGCCGAGACCCAGTACTTC CASTMRGQGAETQYF TRBJ2-5 TRBV9 few TRBD1
TGTGCCAGCAGCTCGCGGGACATACAAACCAATGAGCAGTTCTTC CASSSRDIQTNEQFF TRBJ2-1 TRBV11-1 few NA
TGTGCCAGCAGCGTAGGGGTCTCTGGGGCCAACGTCCTGACTTTC CASSVGVSGANVLTF TRBJ2-6 TRBV9 NA NA
TGCAGCGCTAGGACAGGGGGCGACTACACTGAAGCTTTCTTT CSARTGGDYTEAFF TRBJ1-1 TRBV29-1 few TRBD1
TGCGCCAGCCACCTAGAGGGCCAGGGGTCGGTCGACGAGCAGTACTTC CASHLEGQGSVDEQYF TRBJ2-7 TRBV5-1 NA NA
TGTGCCAGCAGCCCCGGCGGGACTAAGAACACTGAAGCTTTCTTT CASSPGGTKNTEAFF TRBJ1-1 TRBV7-3 few NA
TGTGCCACCTCCCGGCGCAGGGTGGCGGACTACGAGCAGTACTTC CATSRRRVADYEQYF TRBJ2-7 TRBV27 NA NA
TGTGCCTGGTCCCGGGACTCCTACGAGCAGTACTTC CAWSRDSYEQYF TRBJ2-7 TRBV30 NA NA
TGCAGCGTTGAAATCTCTCTACATCGGGGCGAGACCCAGTACTTC CSVEISLHRGETQYF TRBJ2-5 TRBV29-1 few NA
TGTGCCTGGAGTTTCGGCGGGGGGGCCTACGAGCAGTACTTC CAWSFGGGAYEQYF TRBJ2-7 TRBV30 few TRBD2
TGCGCCAGCAGCCGATCCCTGACAGGTAACCAAGAGACCCAGTACTTC CASSRSLTGNQETQYF TRBJ2-5 TRBV4-3 NA NA
TGTGCCAGCAGCTTGGGGGACACTAGCACTGAAGCTTTCTTT CASSLGDTSTEAFF TRBJ1-1 TRBV5-4 few NA
TGTGCCAGCAGTGCCAGGGGACAGGCTATCTACGAGCAGTACTTC CASSARGQAIYEQYF TRBJ2-7 TRBV25-1 NA TRBD1
TGTGCCAGCAGCCTACCCGGGAACGGCTACACCTTC CASSLPGNGYTF TRBJ1-2 TRBV28 few NA
TGTGCCAGCTCACCCACCGAGGGTTTGAACACTGAAGCTTTCTTT CASSPTEGLNTEAFF TRBJ1-1 TRBV18 NA NA
TGTGCCAGCAGCTTGGATCGCGGGGGCTACACCTTC CASSLDRGGYTF TRBJ1-2 TRBV5-4 NA NA
TGTGCCAGCAGTGGGGTTAGCAATCAGCCCCAGCATTTT CASSGVSNQPQHF TRBJ1-5 TRBV25-1 NA NA
TGTGCCAGCAGCTTAGATGGTCGCGGCCCCTACAATGAGCAGTTCTTC CASSLDGRGPYNEQFF TRBJ2-1 TRBV7-2 NA NA
TGTGCCAGCAGCTTCGGGCTCAATCAGCCCCAGCATTTT CASSFGLNQPQHF TRBJ1-5 TRBV7-9 few NA
TGTGCCTGGAGTGTAGGGCAGGGAGGAAAGACCCAGTACTTC CAWSVGQGGKTQYF TRBJ2-5 TRBV30 NA NA
TGTGCCAGTAGTAGAACCTTCGGGACTAGCGGGAGGAGAGGATACAATGAGCAGTTCTTC CASSRTFGTSGRRGYNEQFF TRBJ2-1 TRBV19 few TRBD2
TGTGCCAGTAGTATAGTTGGGAGGGCCACAGATACGCAGTATTTT CASSIVGRATDTQYF TRBJ2-3 TRBV19 NA TRBD2
TGTGCCAGCAGCCAGACCTCTAGATTAGAGCCCTACGAGCAGTACTTC CASSQTSRLEPYEQYF TRBJ2-7 TRBV13 NA NA
TGTGCCAGCAGACCCGGGACAGGGCCTTACAATGAGCAGTTCTTC CASRPGTGPYNEQFF TRBJ2-1 TRBV6-1 NA TRBD1
TGTGCCACCAGCAGTCGGACATTCCTCGATACGCAGTATTTT CATSSRTFLDTQYF TRBJ2-3 TRBV15 NA NA
TGTGCCTGGAGTCGCAGGGGCGGGCAGCCCCAGCATTTT CAWSRRGGQPQHF TRBJ1-5 TRBV30 NA NA
TGTGCCAGCAGCTCCGGGGGGCTGAACACCGGGGAGCTGTTTTTT CASSSGGLNTGELFF TRBJ2-2 TRBV7-2 few NA
TGTGCCAGCAGCGCAGGGGGCCGGGCAGAGACCCAGTACTTC CASSAGGRAETQYF TRBJ2-5 TRBV7-2 few TRBD1